This TCR beta chain comes out of a study of cytomegalovirus exposure and HLA in healthy donors. The CDR3 length is 15 residues. V lost 1 base and J lost 1, with 10 bases in between. Germline CDR1 is SGHTA and CDR2 is FQGNSA. Assay used: immunoSEQ multiplex PCR; TCRdb lists only in-frame clones, some missing. The data hold 200,000 or so clones, with roughly 84% observed a single time. The clonotype originates from a man aged 18 to 30 in good health and CMV-seropositive. The sample was PBMCs. The chain is built from TRBV7-2 and TRBJ2-5, with D unresolved. The CDR3 nucleotides read TGTGCCAGCAGCTTAGGTACATTCAGCCAAGAGACCCAGTACTTC. Translated, it gives CASSLGTFSQETQYF.